These 9 T cell receptor beta chains originate from one sample sequenced in a study of blood T cells in healthy people across ages. Using a J-beta primer mix together with a sample-barcoded 5' primer, a second PCR was run for about 6 to 12 cycles. TCRdb reprocessed the 5' RACE reads via MiXCR and lists one record per CDR3 protein. This repertoire shows about 750,000 distinct CDR3 sequences, about 48% found once; its top ten account for around 41%. Source material: blood. These receptors all come from a man older than 75 in good health.

The chain couples TRBV10-1 to TRBJ1-1; D ambiguous. The germline V and J ends were trimmed by 3 bases and 5 bases, with 13 bases remaining between them. CDR3 length: 14 residues. Germline CDR1 is WNHNN and CDR2 is SYGVQD (reference sequence). The CDR3 spells CASSDDGVWTEAFF. The CDR3 region has the DNA TGCGCCAGCAGTGATGACGGGGTGTGGACTGAAGCTTTCTTT.

This sequence joins TRBV18 and TRBJ1-2, with 8 bases that match TRBD1. Trimming took 3 bases from V and 6 from J; bases not matched to a gene: 3. This CDR3 has 13 residues. Germline V gene data show CDR1 as KGHSH and CDR2 as LQKENI. CDR3 region: CASSPQGANGYTF. CDR3 nucleotides: TGTGCCAGCTCACCCCAGGGGGCTAATGGCTACACCTTC.

This CDR3 is CSASSTPGGDGYTF. The CDR3 coding sequence is TGCAGTGCTAGTTCCACTCCAGGGGGGGATGGCTACACCTTC. The V gene is TRBV20-1, the J gene TRBJ1-2; 7 bases agree with TRBD1. This CDR3 is 14 amino acids long. Germline CDR1 reads DFQATT; CDR2 reads SNEGSKA (reference sequence). V was clipped by 3 bases and J by 6 bases; unmatched bases: 10.

This clonotype was observed a few times. The genes are TRBV27 and TRBJ2-4; the D gene is possibly TRBD2 (5 bases). V was shortened by 0 bases and J by 5 bases, with 11 bases between the two germline ends. The CDR3 runs to 15 residues. Per germline, CDR1 MNHEY and CDR2 SMNVEV (reference sequence). The CDR3: CASSLSYGIENIQYF. The CDR3 coding sequence is TGTGCCAGCAGTTTATCGTACGGGATCGAAAACATTCAGTACTTC.

This clonotype has only one observation. The J gene is TRBJ2-1, the V gene TRBV24-1; the match to TRBD2 covers 8 bases. The CDR3 is 20 amino acids. Germline trimming cut 5 bases from V and 0 bases from J; bases unmatched to any gene: 17. Germline loops: CDR1 KGHDR, CDR2 SFDVKD. The CDR3 sequence is CATSGLGLAGTASSYNEQFF. The CDR3 DNA follows: TGTGCCACCAGTGGTCTCGGACTAGCCGGAACAGCGAGCTCCTACAATGAGCAGTTCTTC.

The J gene is TRBJ2-2, the V gene TRBV20-1; 7 bases are shared with TRBD2. Germline CDR1 DFQATT, CDR2 SNEGSKA (reference sequence). The CDR3 consists of 14 residues. J lost 4 bases, V lost 3 bases, and 5 bases had no gene match. CDR3 sequence (DNA): TGCAGTGCTAGTTCGGGGGAGGGCACCGGGGAGCTGTTTTTT. Its translation is CSASSGEGTGELFF.

This clonotype was found once. The V call is TRBV25-1, the J call TRBJ1-2; D not certain. Germline assignment: CDR1 MGHDK and CDR2 SYGVNS. The CDR3 loop spans 13 amino acids. Trimming took off 7 bases at V and 2 bases at J, with 11 bases between the two ends. The CDR3: CASTEGGNYGYTF. The CDR3 region has the DNA TGTGCCAGCACTGAGGGAGGGAACTATGGCTACACCTTC.

V usage is TRBV6-4 and J usage is TRBJ1-1; 11 nucleotides line up with TRBD1. CDR3 length: 14 residues. V was pared by 10 bases and J by 5 bases, with 9 bases of the junction left unmatched. CDR1 and CDR2 (germline): MRHNA, SNTAGT. CDR3 sequence reads: CATRAGTGGTEAFF. The CDR3 DNA sequence: TGTGCCACCAGGGCGGGGACAGGGGGTACTGAAGCTTTCTTT.

Comments on this clonotype: One junction end does not reproduce the germline sequence, and a read error may be involved. The chain uses TRBV19 and TRBJ2-6; D is ambiguous. Looked up from germline, CDR1 is LNHDA and CDR2 is SQIVND (reference sequence). The CDR3 has 18 residues. The CDR3: CASSIRARQTTGANVLTF. CDR3 DNA: TGTGCTAGTAGTATTAGGGCCAGGCAGACGACTGGGGCCAACGTCCTGACTTTC.